These T cell receptor beta chains were read from a single sample in a study of cytomegalovirus exposure and HLA in healthy donors. TCRdb's table, derived via immunoSEQ multiplex PCR, lists solely in-frame clones and lacks some. The table records roughly 120,000 clones, roughly 84% of them present only once. The sample consisted of PBMCs. Receptors originate from a woman aged 18-29 years in good health and CMV-seropositive. CDR3s include the opening cysteine and the closing phenylalanine or tryptophan. Fields, in order: J gene, V gene, D gene, clone size, CDR3 protein, CDR3 DNA. A D gene is named only where the DNA matches it firmly. Size values are once, few and many counts, or a class for expanded clones, and some rows have none.

TRBJ2-2	TRBV29-1	.	.	CSVPDSSGELFF	TGCAGCGTCCCCGACAGCAGCGGGGAGCTGTTTTTT
TRBJ2-2	TRBV19	.	.	CASSMGAGGTGELFF	TGTGCCAGTAGTATGGGAGCAGGGGGGACCGGGGAGCTGTTTTTT
TRBJ2-3	TRBV6-1	TRBD2	.	CASSVEAGGSTDTQYF	TGTGCCAGCAGTGTGGAAGCGGGGGGCTCCACAGATACGCAGTATTTT
TRBJ1-6	TRBV7-2	.	once	CASSLHRDGSPLHF	TGTGCCAGCAGCTTACACAGGGATGGGTCACCCCTCCACTTT
TRBJ1-1	TRBV19	.	few	CATSLMNTEAFF	TGTGCCACTAGCCTAATGAACACTGAAGCTTTCTTT
TRBJ2-7	TRBV6-6	TRBD2	.	CASTAGLAGVNNQYF	TGTGCCAGCACGGCGGGACTAGCGGGCGTAAACAATCAGTACTTC
TRBJ1-2	TRBV9	.	.	CASSLNYGYTF	TGTGCCAGCAGCCTTAACTATGGCTACACCTTC
TRBJ1-1	TRBV2	.	.	CASSPRTANTEAFF	TGTGCCAGCAGTCCCCGGACAGCAAACACTGAAGCTTTCTTT
TRBJ1-5	TRBV2	TRBD1	.	CASSALGQANQPQHF	TGTGCCAGCAGTGCCCTAGGACAGGCCAATCAGCCCCAGCATTTT
TRBJ1-4	TRBV11-2	.	once	CASSNPGRPGGVKLFF	TGTGCCAGCAGCAACCCGGGGCGGCCCGGGGGGGTAAAACTGTTTTTT
TRBJ1-1	TRBV7-9	TRBD1	few	CASSGIIGTGLSAFF	TGTGCCAGCAGCGGAATCATCGGGACAGGACTGAGTGCTTTCTTT
TRBJ1-1	TRBV7-3	.	.	CASSSQAGGTEAFF	TGTGCCAGCAGCTCCCAGGCCGGAGGCACTGAAGCTTTCTTT
TRBJ1-1	TRBV6-7	.	.	CASSYPPQGSNTEAFF	TGTGCCAGCAGTTACCCACCCCAGGGGTCTAACACTGAAGCTTTCTTT
TRBJ1-1	TRBV10-3	.	.	CAISESTGHTEAFF	TGTGCCATCAGTGAGTCGACGGGTCACACTGAAGCTTTCTTT
TRBJ2-1	TRBV6-6	TRBD1	once	CASSTGGRYNEQFF	TGTGCCAGTTCAACAGGGGGACGGTACAATGAGCAGTTCTTC
TRBJ2-3	TRBV6-1	TRBD2	.	CASSVGAGGGTDTQYF	TGTGCCAGCAGTGTGGGGGCGGGGGGCGGAACAGATACGCAGTATTTT
TRBJ2-1	TRBV6-1	TRBD2	.	CASSVERAGTYNEQFF	TGTGCCAGCAGTGTTGAAAGAGCGGGGACGTACAATGAGCAGTTCTTC
TRBJ2-7	TRBV7-9	.	.	CASSPTTLVYEQYF	TGTGCCAGCAGCCCCACCACACTAGTTTACGAGCAGTACTTC
TRBJ2-1	TRBV5-1	TRBD1	.	CASSLGGQNNEQFF	TGCGCCAGCAGCTTGGGGGGACAGAACAATGAGCAGTTCTTC
TRBJ2-1	TRBV11-2	.	few	CASSPLTPSNEQFF	TGTGCCAGCAGCCCTCTGACACCTTCGAATGAGCAGTTCTTC
TRBJ2-3	TRBV6-1	TRBD2	.	CASSEGSGGAGDTQYF	TGTGCCAGCAGTGAAGGGAGCGGGGGGGCGGGAGATACGCAGTATTTT
TRBJ2-1	TRBV19	TRBD2	.	CASSPPGLENEQFF	TGTGCCAGTAGTCCCCCCGGACTAGAGAATGAGCAGTTCTTC
TRBJ2-1	TRBV7-7	.	.	CASSLAGVSSYNEQFF	TGTGCTAGCAGCTTGGCAGGGGTCAGCTCCTACAATGAGCAGTTCTTC
TRBJ1-6	TRBV7-9	TRBD1	.	CASSQMTGGNSPLHF	TGTGCCAGCAGCCAAATGACAGGGGGCAATTCACCCCTCCACTTT
TRBJ1-3	TRBV9	.	.	CASSAPRDTSGNTIYF	TGTGCCAGCAGCGCACCCCGGGACACCTCTGGAAACACCATATATTTT
TRBJ2-3	TRBV19	.	.	CASSMEGFYRPDTQYF	TGTGCCAGTAGTATGGAGGGTTTCTATAGGCCAGATACGCAGTATTTT
TRBJ2-4	TRBV2	.	.	CASSLGSAKNIQYF	TGTGCCAGCAGTCTAGGATCGGCCAAAAACATTCAGTACTTC
TRBJ1-1	TRBV7-3	.	once	CASSSGQNTEAFF	TGTGCCAGCAGCTCGGGACAGAACACTGAAGCTTTCTTT
TRBJ1-2	TRBV6-5	TRBD1	few	CASSYFKGAGGYTF	TGTGCCAGCAGTTACTTCAAGGGGGCAGGTGGCTACACCTTC
TRBJ2-2	TRBV13	.	.	CASSFLTGSTGELFF	TGTGCCAGCAGCTTCTTGACAGGCTCAACCGGGGAGCTGTTTTTT
TRBJ2-7	TRBV4-1	.	.	CASSLGGEQYF	TGCGCCAGCAGCCTAGGGGGCGAGCAGTACTTC
TRBJ2-4	TRBV11-1	.	.	CASSAIRGPDIQYF	TGTGCCAGCAGCGCTATCAGGGGACCAGACATTCAGTACTTC
TRBJ1-1	TRBV10-3	.	few	CAISESREGDTEAFF	TGTGCCATCAGTGAGTCCCGAGAGGGAGATACTGAAGCTTTCTTT
TRBJ2-1	TRBV9	TRBD2	few	CASSVVAGGLNEQFF	TGTGCCAGCAGCGTAGTAGCGGGGGGATTAAATGAGCAGTTCTTC
TRBJ2-5	TRBV7-3	TRBD2	.	CASGEAGEKQETQYF	TGTGCCAGCGGAGAAGCGGGGGAGAAACAAGAGACCCAGTACTTC
TRBJ2-3	TRBV27	.	once	CASRTNAGVNTDTQYF	TGTGCCAGCAGGACCAACGCCGGGGTAAACACAGATACGCAGTATTTT
TRBJ2-5	TRBV7-9	TRBD2	.	CASSPLVRGGRQETQYF	TGTGCCAGCAGCCCGCTGGTTCGGGGGGGGCGACAAGAGACCCAGTACTTC
TRBJ2-1	TRBV2	.	once	CASSGRTTGGEQFF	TGTGCCAGCAGTGGTCGGACAACCGGCGGTGAGCAGTTCTTC
TRBJ2-4	TRBV6-6	.	.	CASSIYLLAKNIQYF	TGTGCCAGCAGCATCTACCTCCTTGCCAAAAACATTCAGTACTTC
TRBJ2-7	TRBV25-1	.	few	CASTSPPRGQNSSYEQYF	TGTGCCAGCACCAGCCCACCCAGGGGCCAGAACAGCTCCTACGAGCAGTACTTC
TRBJ1-1	TRBV18	.	.	CASSLLRAGLTEAFF	TGTGCCAGCTCACTACTGCGGGCAGGACTGACTGAAGCTTTCTTT
TRBJ2-3	TRBV5-1	.	.	CASSIGQISTDTQYF	TGCGCCAGCAGCATCGGACAGATAAGCACAGATACGCAGTATTTT
TRBJ1-1	TRBV28	.	.	CASSSTGNTEAFF	TGTGCCAGCAGTTCGACAGGGAACACTGAAGCTTTCTTT
TRBJ2-7	TRBV5-1	.	.	CASSLAGDSTYEQYF	TGCGCCAGCAGCTTGGCGGGTGACAGCACCTACGAGCAGTACTTC
TRBJ2-1	TRBV7-9	.	.	CASSLRGNSYNEQFF	TGTGCCAGCAGCTTAAGGGGGAACTCCTACAATGAGCAGTTCTTC
TRBJ1-2	TRBV18	TRBD1	.	CASSPGAGGGGYTF	TGTGCCAGCTCACCAGGGGCAGGGGGCGGTGGCTACACCTTC
TRBJ2-7	TRBV7-9	.	.	CASSPMGGYEQYF	TGTGCCAGCAGCCCGATGGGGGGCTACGAGCAGTACTTC
TRBJ2-5	TRBV2	TRBD2	.	CASSETSGGGGLQETQYF	TGTGCCAGCAGTGAGACTAGCGGGGGGGGCGGGCTACAAGAGACCCAGTACTTC
TRBJ1-5	TRBV6-6	.	.	CASSLKIGAFNQPQHF	TGTGCCAGCAGCCTAAAAATTGGGGCCTTCAATCAGCCCCAGCATTTT
TRBJ1-2	TRBV6-6	TRBD1	.	CATSPGGGYTF	TGTGCCACCTCTCCAGGGGGGGGCTACACCTTC
TRBJ1-2	TRBV19	.	.	CASSTPGLGYGYTF	TGTGCCAGTAGCACCCCGGGACTGGGTTATGGCTACACCTTC
TRBJ2-5	TRBV12-5	.	.	CASGLTGNFRETQYF	TGTGCTAGTGGTTTGACAGGTAACTTTCGGGAGACCCAGTACTTC
TRBJ1-1	TRBV9	TRBD1	once	CASSVVTGGLGAEAFF	TGTGCCAGCAGCGTAGTCACAGGGGGCCTGGGGGCTGAAGCTTTCTTT
TRBJ1-1	TRBV27	.	.	CASSLDWNTEAFF	TGTGCCAGCAGCCTTGACTGGAACACTGAAGCTTTCTTT
TRBJ1-2	TRBV27	TRBD1	.	CASSVYPGQGANYGYTF	TGTGCCAGCAGTGTTTACCCGGGACAGGGAGCGAACTATGGCTACACCTTC
TRBJ1-5	TRBV2	.	.	CASSEDRIDQPQHF	TGTGCCAGCAGTGAAGACAGGATTGATCAGCCCCAGCATTTT
TRBJ1-1	TRBV21-1	.	.	CASSKGARLEAFF	TGTGCCAGCAGCAAGGGGGCGCGGTTGGAAGCTTTCTTT
TRBJ2-7	TRBV10-3	.	.	CAISERLGQLDEQYF	TGTGCCATCAGTGAAAGGTTGGGGCAGTTGGACGAGCAGTACTTC
TRBJ1-3	TRBV30	.	.	CAWSPSGAGNTIYF	TGTGCCTGGAGCCCGTCCGGGGCTGGAAACACCATATATTTT
TRBJ1-1	TRBV5-5	TRBD1	.	CASSFTSGQVAEAFF	TGTGCCAGCAGCTTCACCTCCGGACAGGTGGCTGAAGCTTTCTTT